This is a list of T cell receptor beta chains from one sample in a study of blood T cell repertoires in COVID-19. Repertoires were generated with immunoSEQ multiplex PCR, while TCRdb's copy carries only in-frame clones and drops some. Counted here are 200,000 to 300,000 clones, 88% occurring once; the ten biggest clones make up approximately 3.7%. Sequencing was carried out using peripheral blood. These receptors all come from a man in his 60s who had recovered from COVID-19. Each CDR3 is given with its conserved first and last residue. The order of the fields is D gene, V gene, J gene, clone size, CDR3 DNA, CDR3 protein. The D gene is left open where the match is weak. Some rows mark clone size as missing; the rest say once, few, many or name a class of expanded clone.

d_call: -; v_call: TRBV5-1; j_call: TRBJ2-1; clone_size: -; cdr3_nt: TGCGCCAGCAGGGGACTCTTAGGGGTCGATGAGCAGTTCTTC; cdr3_aa: CASRGLLGVDEQFF
d_call: -; v_call: TRBV19; j_call: TRBJ1-2; clone_size: -; cdr3_nt: TGTGCCACCAATGGAGGATATGGCTACACCTTC; cdr3_aa: CATNGGYGYTF
d_call: -; v_call: TRBV9; j_call: TRBJ1-3; clone_size: -; cdr3_nt: TGTGCCAGCAGCTTCGACACCTCTGGAAACACCATATATTTT; cdr3_aa: CASSFDTSGNTIYF
d_call: -; v_call: TRBV19; j_call: TRBJ1-3; clone_size: -; cdr3_nt: TGTGCCAGTACCGGGATAGTTGGTCGCTCTGGAAACACCATATATTTT; cdr3_aa: CASTGIVGRSGNTIYF
d_call: -; v_call: TRBV13; j_call: TRBJ1-2; clone_size: -; cdr3_nt: TGTGCCAGCAGCCTTCGCAGCTCGGGACTTAGCGGAAACTATGGCTACACCTTC; cdr3_aa: CASSLRSSGLSGNYGYTF
d_call: -; v_call: TRBV6-5; j_call: TRBJ2-5; clone_size: -; cdr3_nt: TGTGCCAGCAGTTACCTAGGACTCCAACAAGAGACCCAGTACTTC; cdr3_aa: CASSYLGLQQETQYF
d_call: TRBD1; v_call: TRBV6-1; j_call: TRBJ1-2; clone_size: -; cdr3_nt: TGTGCCAGCAGTGAAGCGCCGGGACAGGGACATGGCTACACCTTC; cdr3_aa: CASSEAPGQGHGYTF
d_call: -; v_call: TRBV6-5; j_call: TRBJ1-3; clone_size: -; cdr3_nt: TGTGCCAGCAGTTACTCGAGGGGGAACGGAAACACCATATATTTT; cdr3_aa: CASSYSRGNGNTIYF
d_call: -; v_call: TRBV18; j_call: TRBJ2-6; clone_size: -; cdr3_nt: TGTGCCAGCTCACCAGGGGGCGGAATCTCTGGGGCCAACGTCCTGACTTTC; cdr3_aa: CASSPGGGISGANVLTF
d_call: -; v_call: TRBV6-5; j_call: TRBJ1-2; clone_size: few; cdr3_nt: TGTGCCAGCAGATTCGAAGGCGGTGGCTACACCTTC; cdr3_aa: CASRFEGGGYTF
d_call: -; v_call: TRBV5-6; j_call: TRBJ1-1; clone_size: -; cdr3_nt: TGTGCCAGCAGCGAGCCCACAGTGAACACTGAAGCTTTCTTT; cdr3_aa: CASSEPTVNTEAFF
d_call: TRBD1; v_call: TRBV4-1; j_call: TRBJ1-2; clone_size: once; cdr3_nt: TGCGCCAGCAGCCCTTTACAGACAGGGGAGGATGGCTACACCTTC; cdr3_aa: CASSPLQTGEDGYTF
d_call: -; v_call: TRBV24-1; j_call: TRBJ2-1; clone_size: -; cdr3_nt: TGTGCCACCAGTGATTTGAAACAGACCTTCTACAATGAGCAGTTCTTC; cdr3_aa: CATSDLKQTFYNEQFF
d_call: -; v_call: TRBV6-1; j_call: TRBJ1-1; clone_size: -; cdr3_nt: TGTGCCAGCAGTGACCCGGGATGGAACACTGAAGCTTTCTTT; cdr3_aa: CASSDPGWNTEAFF
d_call: -; v_call: TRBV4-1; j_call: TRBJ1-1; clone_size: -; cdr3_nt: TGCGCCAGCAGGCCTTCCGGGGGGCCCACTGAAGCTTTCTTT; cdr3_aa: CASRPSGGPTEAFF
d_call: TRBD2; v_call: TRBV7-2; j_call: TRBJ2-1; clone_size: once; cdr3_nt: TGTGCCAGCAGCTTAGCGAGAGCGGGGGGGCGTATGGGGCAGTTCTTC; cdr3_aa: CASSLARAGGRMGQFF
d_call: -; v_call: TRBV6-5; j_call: TRBJ2-3; clone_size: -; cdr3_nt: TGTGCCAGCAGAAGGGGGGGCCGAGATACGCAGTATTTT; cdr3_aa: CASRRGGRDTQYF
d_call: -; v_call: TRBV12-3/TRBV12-4; j_call: TRBJ1-2; clone_size: -; cdr3_nt: TGTGCCAGCAGTTTAAGCCGGAGCTATGGCTACACCTTC; cdr3_aa: CASSLSRSYGYTF
d_call: TRBD2; v_call: TRBV7-3; j_call: TRBJ2-1; clone_size: -; cdr3_nt: TGTGCCAGCAGCTCCCATAGCGGGGGCTTCAATGAGCAGTTCTTC; cdr3_aa: CASSSHSGGFNEQFF
d_call: -; v_call: TRBV27; j_call: TRBJ1-5; clone_size: once; cdr3_nt: TGTGCCAGCAGCGGGTTGAGTAATCAGCCCCAGCATTTT; cdr3_aa: CASSGLSNQPQHF
d_call: TRBD1; v_call: TRBV5-6; j_call: TRBJ1-2; clone_size: -; cdr3_nt: TGTGCCAGCAGCTTGGTGGGGACAGGGGGCGCGAGGGGCTACACCTTC; cdr3_aa: CASSLVGTGGARGYTF
d_call: -; v_call: TRBV6-5; j_call: TRBJ1-2; clone_size: -; cdr3_nt: TGTGCCAGCAGTCAAAAGCCGCGCGATGGCTACACCTTC; cdr3_aa: CASSQKPRDGYTF
d_call: TRBD2; v_call: TRBV6-1; j_call: TRBJ2-2; clone_size: -; cdr3_nt: TGTGCCAGCAGTGAAAGGGCGGGGGTGAACACCGGGGAGCTGTTTTTT; cdr3_aa: CASSERAGVNTGELFF
d_call: -; v_call: TRBV19; j_call: TRBJ1-2; clone_size: -; cdr3_nt: TGTGCCAGTAGTCGCACGGTGAATGGCTACACCTTC; cdr3_aa: CASSRTVNGYTF
d_call: -; v_call: TRBV25-1; j_call: TRBJ1-1; clone_size: -; cdr3_nt: TGTGCCAGCAGTGAAGCGGGGAACACTGAAGCTTTCTTT; cdr3_aa: CASSEAGNTEAFF
d_call: -; v_call: TRBV19; j_call: TRBJ2-3; clone_size: -; cdr3_nt: TGTGCCAGTAGTATAGGGGGCGAAGATACGCAGTATTTT; cdr3_aa: CASSIGGEDTQYF
d_call: TRBD1; v_call: TRBV5-1; j_call: TRBJ1-1; clone_size: -; cdr3_nt: TGCGCCAGCAGCTATTCGGGGACAGCGAACACTGAAGCTTTCTTT; cdr3_aa: CASSYSGTANTEAFF
d_call: -; v_call: TRBV11-1; j_call: TRBJ1-5; clone_size: -; cdr3_nt: TGTGCCAGCAGCTTGAGAGGGTTTCTTAATCAGCCCCAGCATTTT; cdr3_aa: CASSLRGFLNQPQHF
d_call: TRBD1; v_call: TRBV5-3; j_call: TRBJ2-2; clone_size: -; cdr3_nt: TGTGCCAGAAGCTGCCAGGGGGCTTACACCGGGGAGCTGTTTTTT; cdr3_aa: CARSCQGAYTGELFF
d_call: -; v_call: TRBV29-1; j_call: TRBJ1-2; clone_size: -; cdr3_nt: TGCAGCGCCCCCGAGGCTGGCTACACCTTC; cdr3_aa: CSAPEAGYTF
d_call: -; v_call: TRBV28; j_call: TRBJ1-5; clone_size: few; cdr3_nt: TGTGCCAGCAGTTTACAGGGGATCCGCTACAATCAGCCCCAGCATTTT; cdr3_aa: CASSLQGIRYNQPQHF
d_call: -; v_call: TRBV7-9; j_call: TRBJ1-5; clone_size: -; cdr3_nt: TGTGCCAGCAGCCGAACGGGGGTGGGACAGCCCCAGCATTTT; cdr3_aa: CASSRTGVGQPQHF
d_call: TRBD1; v_call: TRBV6-5; j_call: TRBJ2-7; clone_size: -; cdr3_nt: TGTGCCAGCATCCTGGACAGGGTGGTAGACGAGCAGTACTTC; cdr3_aa: CASILDRVVDEQYF
d_call: -; v_call: TRBV9; j_call: TRBJ2-2; clone_size: -; cdr3_nt: TGTGCCAGCACCCCCCTGAATAGGAACACCGGGGAGCTGTTTTTT; cdr3_aa: CASTPLNRNTGELFF
d_call: -; v_call: TRBV5-6; j_call: TRBJ2-3; clone_size: -; cdr3_nt: TGTGCCAGCAGCTTGGCCGGTAGTGGGACTCGTAAAGATACGCAGTATTTT; cdr3_aa: CASSLAGSGTRKDTQYF
d_call: TRBD1; v_call: TRBV4-2; j_call: TRBJ1-5; clone_size: -; cdr3_nt: TGTGCCAGCAGCCAAGGGGGACAGTACAATCAGCCCCAGCATTTT; cdr3_aa: CASSQGGQYNQPQHF
d_call: -; v_call: TRBV2; j_call: TRBJ2-5; clone_size: -; cdr3_nt: TGTGCCAGCAGGCCAGAAGAGACCCAGTACTTC; cdr3_aa: CASRPEETQYF
d_call: -; v_call: TRBV23-1; j_call: TRBJ2-3; clone_size: -; cdr3_nt: TGCGCCAGCAGTCATCGACCGGGACTTAGAGAACCAGATACGCAGTATTTT; cdr3_aa: CASSHRPGLREPDTQYF
d_call: -; v_call: TRBV14; j_call: TRBJ1-2; clone_size: -; cdr3_nt: TGTGCCAGCAGCTCCCTCCCGCAGAGGCCCAGCTACACCTTC; cdr3_aa: CASSSLPQRPSYTF
d_call: -; v_call: TRBV29-1; j_call: TRBJ1-1; clone_size: -; cdr3_nt: TGCAGCGTTGAAGTTGGTCAGGTCCACGGTCAGAGCACTGAAGCTTTCTTT; cdr3_aa: CSVEVGQVHGQSTEAFF
d_call: -; v_call: TRBV6-5; j_call: TRBJ1-5; clone_size: few; cdr3_nt: TGTGCCAGCAGCATGACAGGTGGGCCCCAGCATTTT; cdr3_aa: CASSMTGGPQHF
d_call: -; v_call: TRBV7-3; j_call: TRBJ1-2; clone_size: -; cdr3_nt: TGTGCCAGCAGCTCGAACAGTAACTATGGCTACACCTTC; cdr3_aa: CASSSNSNYGYTF